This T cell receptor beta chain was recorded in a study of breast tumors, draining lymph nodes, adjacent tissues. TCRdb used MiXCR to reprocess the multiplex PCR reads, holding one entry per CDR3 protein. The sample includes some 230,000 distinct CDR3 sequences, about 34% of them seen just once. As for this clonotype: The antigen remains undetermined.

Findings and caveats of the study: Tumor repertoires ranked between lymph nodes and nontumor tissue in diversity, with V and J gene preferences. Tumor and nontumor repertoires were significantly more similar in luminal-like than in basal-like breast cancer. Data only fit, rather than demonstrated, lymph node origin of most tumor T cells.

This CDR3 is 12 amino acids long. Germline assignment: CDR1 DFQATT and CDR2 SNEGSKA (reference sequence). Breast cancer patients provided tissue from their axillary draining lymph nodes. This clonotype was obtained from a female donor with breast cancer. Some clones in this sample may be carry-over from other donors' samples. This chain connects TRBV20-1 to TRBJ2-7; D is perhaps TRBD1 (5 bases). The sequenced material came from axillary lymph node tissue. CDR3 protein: CSAQGGNYEQYF. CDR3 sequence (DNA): TGCAGCGCCCAGGGTGGGAATTACGAGCAGTACTTC.